The 30 T cell receptor beta chains below were found in one sample sequenced in a study of blood T cell repertoires in COVID-19. Clones were sequenced by immunoSEQ multiplex PCR, and TCRdb holds only the in-frame ones, with some missing. In the table there are fewer than 300,000 clones, approximately 83% of which are singletons. The sequenced sample was PBMCs or T cells enriched from blood (not recorded which). These TCRs come from a young woman who had recovered from COVID-19.

The V and J genes are TRBV19 and TRBJ2-1; weak D call: TRBD1 (6 bases). CDR1 is LNHDA and CDR2 is SQIVND in the germline V gene (reference sequence). The V end lost 4 bases, the J end lost 1 base, and 11 bases lay between the germline ends. The CDR3 is 15 amino acids. The chain's CDR3 is CASSRGQSSYNEQFF. The CDR3 DNA follows: TGTGCCAGTAGTAGGGGACAATCTTCCTACAATGAGCAGTTCTTC.

This chain links TRBV28 with TRBJ1-3; no clear D gene. The CDR3 extends over 16 amino acids. The germline V gene has CDR1 MDHEN and CDR2 SYDVKM. Trimming left V 4 bases short and J 4 bases short, with 17 bases between. Here the CDR3 reads CASSSPSSSGGNTIYF. In nucleotides, the CDR3 is TGTGCCAGCAGTTCCCCTTCGTCTTCGGGGGGAAACACCATATATTTT.

In its sample, this clone was seen once. The rearrangement uses TRBV3-1 (or the pseudogene TRBV3-2) and TRBJ1-2; 12 bases match TRBD1. The CDR3 has 16 residues. V lost 7 bases to trimming and J lost 7 bases; unmatched junction nucleotides: 13. CDR1 is LGHDT and CDR2 is YNNKEL in the germline V gene (reference sequence). The CDR3, as DNA: TGTGCCAGCACCAATACTCCGGGACAGGGGGCGCGTGGCTACACCTTC. It yields the protein CASTNTPGQGARGYTF.

The gene calls are TRBV7-3 and TRBJ2-1, with D perhaps TRBD2 (5 bases). This CDR3 has 13 residues. The ends were cut back, 5 bases at V and 12 bases at J, with 17 bases in the middle. Germline-derived CDR1 and CDR2 are SGHTA and FQGTGA. The CDR3 DNA follows: TGTGCCAGCAGCCCCGTCCCGAGGGTGGGGCAGTTCTTC. It is translated as CASSPVPRVGQFF.

This chain uses TRBV19 with TRBJ1-2; D not resolved. The CDR3 is 16 amino acids. Germline-derived CDR1 and CDR2 are LNHDA and SQIVND (reference sequence). V dropped 3 bases and J dropped 2 bases, with 16 bases sitting between them. CDR3 nucleotide sequence: TGTGCCAGTAGTATGAAGGAAGTTGGGAGAAACTATGGCTACACCTTC. This translates into CASSMKEVGRNYGYTF.

The chain carries TRBV4-1 and TRBJ2-7; 9 bases match TRBD1. The CDR3 covers 13 residues. V lost 6 bases, J lost 3 bases, and 3 bases stayed unmatched. The V gene's germline CDR1 is MGHRA and CDR2 YSYEKL. The chain's CDR3 is CASRRTGDYEQYF. CDR3 nucleotide sequence: TGCGCCAGCAGACGGACAGGGGACTACGAGCAGTACTTC.

In DNA form, the CDR3 reads TGTGCCAGCAGCTCCAGAGGCTACACAGATACGCAGTATTTT. Its protein product is CASSSRGYTDTQYF. The chain uses TRBV7-3 and TRBJ2-3; D call uncertain. V was cut by 4 bases and J by 2 bases, with 10 bases left in between. Germline lookup yields CDR1 SGHTA and CDR2 FQGTGA. The CDR3 length is 14 residues.

Concerning this clone itself: One end of the junction is discordant with germline, which a read error may explain. This CDR3 is CASGSGQDMSF. In nucleotides, the CDR3 is TGTGCTAGTGGTTCCGGACAGGATATGTCCTTC. The rearrangement uses TRBV12-5 and TRBJ1-2; 7 bases agree with TRBD1. The length of the CDR3 is 11 residues. Germline loops: CDR1 LGHNT, CDR2 FRNRAP.

The chain carries TRBV19 and TRBJ1-3; D is ambiguous. Trimming stripped 6 bases from V and 1 base from J, with 10 bases between. There are 14 residues in the CDR3. Germline assignment: CDR1 LNHDA and CDR2 SQIVND (reference sequence). The CDR3 DNA reads TGTGCCAGTAGACAGCTCTTATCTGGAAACACCATATATTTT. This codes for CASRQLLSGNTIYF. The full variable domain, with the rest looked up from reference TRBV19 and TRBJ1-3, is DGGITQSPKYLFRKEGQNVTLSCEQNLNHDAMYWYRQDPGQGLRLIYYSQIVNDFQKGDIAEGYSVSREKKESFPLTVTSAQKNPTAFYLCASRQLLSGNTIYFGEGSWLTVV.

This chain's CDR3 is CAIRTEVRTEAFF. The CDR3 DNA reads as TGTGCCATCAGAACGGAGGTGAGGACTGAAGCTTTCTTT. This chain joins TRBV10-3 and TRBJ1-1; no clear D. The V gene lost 6 bases and the J gene lost 5 bases, with 13 bases spanning the gap. The germline gives CDR1 ENHRY, CDR2 SYGVKD. CDR3 length: 13 amino acids.

This clone appeared a single time. This chain uses TRBV4-1 with TRBJ2-1; perhaps TRBD2 as D (5 bases). This CDR3 has 16 amino acids. Germline V gene sequence: CDR1 MGHRA, CDR2 YSYEKL. Deletions cut 0 bases from V and 2 bases from J, with 11 bases between. The CDR3 loop reads CASSQESAVTYNEQFF. The CDR3 region has the DNA TGCGCCAGCAGCCAAGAGTCAGCGGTTACCTACAATGAGCAGTTCTTC.

The J gene is TRBJ2-7, the V gene TRBV7-8, with TRBD1 identical over 8 bases. The trim removed 1 base at V and 2 bases at J, leaving 1 base unmatched. This CDR3 region has 14 residues. From germline, CDR1 is SGHVS and CDR2 FQNEAQ. The DNA of the CDR3 is TGTGCCAGCAGCTTAGGGGACAGGACCTACGAGCAGTACTTC. Translating it yields CASSLGDRTYEQYF.

The chain employs TRBV28 and TRBJ1-5; possible D gene TRBD1, 5 bases. The CDR3 has 15 residues. Germline V gene data show CDR1 as MDHEN and CDR2 as SYDVKM. Deletions cut 5 bases from V and 9 bases from J, with 20 bases between. The DNA of the CDR3 is TGTGCCAGCAGTGAAACTGACAGTGACCCAGGGCCCCAGCATTTT. It encodes CASSETDSDPGPQHF. The full variable domain, completed using reference TRBV28 and TRBJ1-5, is DVKVTQSSRYLVKRTGEKVFLECVQDMDHENMFWYRQDPGLGLRLIYFSYDVKMKEKGDIPEGYSVSREKKERFSLILESASTNQTSMYLCASSETDSDPGPQHFGDGTRLSIL.

V and J are TRBV9 and TRBJ2-5; D might be TRBD2 (6 bases). Trimming removed 0 bases from V and 9 bases from J, with 21 bases in between. The CDR3 is 16 amino acids. Germline V gene sequence: CDR1 SGDLS, CDR2 YYNGEE. CDR3 region: CASSVAGDLLSGSQYF. CDR3 bases: TGTGCCAGCAGCGTAGCGGGGGACCTCCTTAGTGGGTCCCAGTACTTC.

J is TRBJ1-1 and V is TRBV7-2, with a tentative D call TRBD1 (5 bases). V was pared by 2 bases and J by 4 bases, with 11 bases between. The CDR3 covers 14 residues. Germline V gene lookup returns CDR1 SGHTA and CDR2 FQGNSA. Here the CDR3 reads CASSLIGGTTEAFF. The CDR3 bases are TGTGCCAGCAGCTTAATCGGAGGGACCACTGAAGCTTTCTTT.

J is TRBJ2-6 and V is TRBV3-1 (or the pseudogene TRBV3-2); D unclear. Germline CDR1 and CDR2: LGHDT and YNNKEL (reference sequence). The CDR3 has 14 amino acids. V was cut by 4 bases and J by 1 base, with 5 bases left in between. The CDR3, as DNA: TGTGCCAGCAGCCCCCGGTCTGGGGCCAACGTCCTGACTTTC. Its protein is CASSPRSGANVLTF.

V gene TRBV4-1 combines with J gene TRBJ2-7; TRBD2 matches 8 bases. Germline CDR1 and CDR2: MGHRA and YSYEKL. This CDR3 has 18 residues. The trim removed 0 bases at V and 3 bases at J, leaving 13 bases unmatched. The CDR3 DNA sequence: TGCGCCAGCAGCCAAGAAAGTGGTGGCGGGGGGCCTTACTACGAGCAGTACTTC. Amino acid sequence: CASSQESGGGGPYYEQYF.

The V gene is TRBV4-1, the J gene TRBJ1-1; maybe TRBD1 (5 bases). CDR1 and CDR2 (germline): MGHRA, YSYEKL. The CDR3 consists of 15 residues. The V end lost 0 bases, the J end lost 4 bases, and 12 bases lay between the germline ends. CDR3 DNA: TGCGCCAGCAGCCAAGATCGGGGGATGGGCACTGAAGCTTTCTTT. It specifies CASSQDRGMGTEAFF.

This clone has only one observation. V gene TRBV27 combines with J gene TRBJ1-1; D not certain. Per the germline V gene, CDR1 is MNHEY and CDR2 is SMNVEV (reference sequence). The length of the CDR3 is 14 residues. V lost 2 bases, J lost 5 bases, and 12 bases lay in between. The CDR3 loop is CASSLVRTGTEAFF. DNA for the CDR3: TGTGCCAGCAGTTTAGTACGGACGGGGACTGAAGCTTTCTTT.

This sequence joins TRBV5-1 and TRBJ1-4, with TRBD1 matching over 12 bases. The CDR3 is 16 residues long. V shed 6 bases and J 4 bases; nucleotides not matched to a gene: 7. Germline CDR1 reads SGHRS; CDR2 reads YFSETQ. Here the CDR3 DNA reads TGCGCCAGCAAGCCGGGACAGGGGGCTTATAATGAAAAACTGTTTTTT. Translated: CASKPGQGAYNEKLFF.

The chain couples TRBV29-1 to TRBJ1-2, with 9 bases lining up with TRBD1. V was pared by 7 bases and J by 12 bases, with 15 bases of the junction left unmatched. Per germline, CDR1 SQVTM and CDR2 ANQGSEA. The CDR3 sequence is 13 residues long. This CDR3 is CSAVDPGQGLDTF. The CDR3 region has the DNA TGCAGCGCCGTCGATCCGGGACAGGGTCTGGACACCTTC.

V gene TRBV5-4 combines with J gene TRBJ2-7; D gene ambiguous. The V and J ends lost 0 bases and 2 bases respectively, with 9 bases between them. The length of the CDR3 is 14 residues. Germline values: CDR1 SGHNT, CDR2 YYREEE (reference sequence). CDR3 sequence reads: CASSLGTETYEQYF. DNA of the CDR3: TGTGCCAGCAGCTTGGGTACAGAGACCTACGAGCAGTACTTC.

J is TRBJ1-2 and V is TRBV2; D may be TRBD1 (6 bases). From germline, CDR1 is SNHLY and CDR2 FYNNEI. The CDR3 is 12 residues long. The V end was cut by 6 bases, the J end by 3 bases, with 8 bases between. CDR3 loop: CASSQGHYGYTF. DNA of the CDR3: TGTGCCAGCAGCCAGGGGCACTATGGCTACACCTTC.

The V call is TRBV11-2, the J call TRBJ2-1; 8 nucleotides match TRBD2. This CDR3 comprises 16 residues. J lost 8 bases, V lost 1 base, and 10 bases had no gene match. Germline V lookup: CDR1 SGHAT, CDR2 FQNNGV. The CDR3 DNA is TGTGCCAGCAGCTTAGTCGTTCTAGCGGGCGGCGATGAGCAGTTCTTC. Its protein product is CASSLVVLAGGDEQFF.

This clone has only one observation. The rearrangement joins TRBV28 to TRBJ2-5; 7 nucleotides line up with TRBD1. Germline V lookup: CDR1 MDHEN, CDR2 SYDVKM. The trim removed 4 bases at V and 2 bases at J, leaving 4 bases unmatched. The CDR3 runs 14 residues. This CDR3 reads CASSSGQLQETQYF. Here the CDR3 DNA reads TGTGCCAGCAGTTCGGGACAGTTACAAGAGACCCAGTACTTC.

The chain couples TRBV28 to TRBJ2-2; D is unclear. CDR3 length: 13 residues. From germline, CDR1 is MDHEN and CDR2 SYDVKM. With 3 bases removed from V and 3 bases from J, the gap between germline ends came to 5 bases. The DNA of the CDR3 is TGTGCCAGCAGTTTTAGTTACACCGGGGAGCTGTTTTTT. Protein: CASSFSYTGELFF.

This CDR3 reads CASRFLNYGYTF. In DNA, the CDR3 is TGTGCCAGCAGGTTCCTTAACTATGGCTACACCTTC. This chain links TRBV6-5 with TRBJ1-2, with D hard to call. The CDR3 is 12 amino acids. Germline V CDR1 and CDR2: MNHEY, SVGAGI. The germline V and J ends were trimmed by 6 bases and 1 base, with 6 bases remaining between them.

The J gene is TRBJ1-4, the V gene TRBV7-8; weak D call: TRBD1 (6 bases). The CDR3 loop spans 15 amino acids. V was cut by 0 bases and J by 2 bases, with 7 bases left in between. Germline V gene data show CDR1 as SGHVS and CDR2 as FQNEAQ. CDR3 region: CASSLATGTNEKLFF. The CDR3 DNA is TGTGCCAGCAGCTTAGCTACAGGGACTAATGAAAAACTGTTTTTT.

This clone was seen just once. The rearrangement links TRBV7-9 to TRBJ2-1; 10 positions match TRBD2. Trimming took 2 bases from V and 6 from J; bases not matched to a gene: 10. Germline CDR1 and CDR2: SEHNR and FQNEAQ (reference sequence). CDR3 length: 17 residues. This CDR3 is CASSLYRTSGYSNEQFF. In nucleotides, the CDR3 is TGTGCCAGCAGCTTATACCGGACTAGCGGCTATAGCAATGAGCAGTTCTTC.

The chain combines TRBV7-9 with TRBJ2-7, with D possibly being TRBD2 (6 bases). Between the trimmed V and J ends, which lost 3 bases and 2 bases, there was a span of 14 bases. The CDR3 contains 15 residues. In germline, CDR1 is SEHNR, CDR2 FQNEAQ (reference sequence). CDR3 region: CASSFLGGATYEQYF. CDR3 sequence (DNA): TGTGCCAGCAGCTTTCTGGGCGGGGCTACCTACGAGCAGTACTTC.